The rows below give T cell receptor beta chains drawn from one sample of a study of blood T cells in healthy people across ages. TCRdb fed the 5' RACE reads into MiXCR, producing one record per CDR3 protein. The repertoire consists of hundreds of thousands of distinct CDR3 sequences, with around 45% occurring once and the leading ten covering around a third. The sequencing input was blood. The source of these receptors is a woman aged 55-70 years in good health. Both conserved end residues are part of each CDR3.

V	J	CDR3
TRBV25-1	TRBJ1-3	CASSLGSSGNTIYF
TRBV28	TRBJ2-7	CASRNRDSLYEQYF
TRBV5-1	TRBJ2-1	CASRSAHNGQFF
TRBV5-1	TRBJ2-7	CASSLDAVPYEQYF
TRBV28	TRBJ2-3	CASSLKGPGDTQYF
TRBV20-1	TRBJ2-1	CSAPWVDEQFF
TRBV20-1	TRBJ2-5	CSAVELAGKETQYF
TRBV20-1	TRBJ1-5	CSARDGNAGTGNQPQHF
TRBV20-1	TRBJ2-1	CSARGLDEQFF
TRBV7-2	TRBJ2-1	CASSFTDYNEQFF
TRBV5-1	TRBJ2-1	CASSATGGSYNEQFF
TRBV7-2	TRBJ1-2	CAAPFGGAYGYTF
TRBV3-1	-	CASSQGCTSGRSGEQYF
TRBV7-9	TRBJ1-5	CASSLDSGQPQHF
TRBV7-9	TRBJ2-4	CASSFNLRELAKNIQYF
TRBV7-9	TRBJ1-2	CASSPEGLRDDNYGYTF
TRBV7-2	-	CASSFGGTGPMTQYF
TRBV24-1	TRBJ2-5	CATSDSSGSSMNEQYF
TRBV29-1	TRBJ1-1	CSVEIRPANTEAFF
TRBV2	TRBJ1-2	CASNEQGNVNYGYTF
TRBV6-5	TRBJ2-1	CASRLRGAGGRGEQFF
TRBV20-1	-	CSARDRAGKKVPYNEQYF
TRBV4-1	TRBJ1-2	CASSQMGYYGYTF
TRBV21-1	TRBJ2-7	CASSNPADRSYEQYF
TRBV6-2/TRBV6-3	TRBJ2-5	CASNTGTGYPGTQYF
TRBV4-3	-	CASSQGIETGVGEQYF
TRBV29-1	TRBJ1-2	CSAGRVNYGYTF
TRBV4-2	TRBJ2-7	CASSRSLAGNYEQYF
TRBV27	TRBJ2-1	CASSLSVGSPYNEQFF
TRBV20-1	TRBJ2-7	CSARFPGGSHEQYF
TRBV20-1	TRBJ2-1	CSAAPTSGRIGEQFF
TRBV27	-	CASRAGGGNEQYF
TRBV5-1	TRBJ2-1	CASSFQGQDYNEQFF
TRBV7-2	TRBJ2-3	CASSLAPRTPTDTQYF
TRBV20-1	TRBJ2-5	CSARVPSFSYGQYF